The rows below give T cell receptor beta chains drawn from one sample of a study of blood T cell repertoires in COVID-19. Data came from immunoSEQ multiplex PCR; TCRdb stores just in-frame clones and leaves some out. This table holds over 200,000 clones, 90% found once. Sequencing was carried out using PBMCs or T cells enriched from blood (not recorded which). All receptors come from a man aged 25-45 years who had been exposed to COVID-19. The conserved cysteine and the conserved F or W are not part of the CDR3 here. The D gene is left open where the match is weak. Clone size is stated in some rows and not others, as once, few, many or a class when expanded.

v_call	d_call	j_call	clone_size	cdr3_aa
TRBV7-3	.	TRBJ2-3	.	ASSSGVGTDTQY
TRBV4-3	.	TRBJ2-5	.	ASSQVWQGGETQY
TRBV7-2	.	TRBJ1-5	.	ASSPARVQPQH
TRBV2	.	TRBJ2-5	once	ASRMGSQETQY
TRBV10-3	.	TRBJ2-5	.	AISVGQRGQETQY
TRBV5-1	TRBD2	TRBJ2-1	.	ASSFERGPASSYNEQF
TRBV9	.	TRBJ2-3	few	ASSVAGTSTDTQY
TRBV11-2	TRBD2	TRBJ2-3	.	ASSLIAGLTDTQY
TRBV5-1	.	TRBJ2-2	.	ASSGGTNTGELF
TRBV10-3	.	TRBJ1-3	.	AISGQFDGNTIY
TRBV7-7	TRBD2	TRBJ2-5	.	ASSPPGGRETQY
TRBV5-6	TRBD1	TRBJ1-1	.	ASSLFQGVSTEAF
TRBV12-3/TRBV12-4	TRBD1	TRBJ1-2	.	ASSLKTGVGYT
TRBV5-1	.	TRBJ1-5	.	ASSLSGVSNQPQH
TRBV15	TRBD2	TRBJ2-7	.	ATSRTAGTSGYEQY
TRBV7-9	.	TRBJ1-3	.	ASSLTANSGNTIY
TRBV24-1	.	TRBJ1-4	.	ATSDFRRIEKLF
TRBV4-2	.	TRBJ1-2	.	ASSQEGDYYGYT
TRBV7-2	TRBD2	TRBJ2-7	.	ASSPGLAGGYEQY
TRBV7-2	TRBD1	TRBJ1-2	.	ASGRQGNYGYT
TRBV10-1	.	TRBJ2-7	.	ASKEGRGDYEQY
TRBV5-6	.	TRBJ2-3	.	ASSLVLVVDTQY
TRBV3-1/TRBV3-2	TRBD1	TRBJ1-1	.	ASSSRQGTEAF
TRBV5-6	.	TRBJ2-7	.	ASSLLLALSSYEQY
TRBV10-3	.	TRBJ2-5	.	AINDGLSGETQY
TRBV4-2	TRBD2	TRBJ2-3	.	ASSQDQAGGQGYTQY
TRBV12-3/TRBV12-4	TRBD1	TRBJ1-1	.	ASSLDRVAEAF
TRBV4-2	.	TRBJ2-2	.	ASSPDSTTNTGELF
TRBV25-1	TRBD1	TRBJ1-4	.	ASSDTHRGGGGKLF